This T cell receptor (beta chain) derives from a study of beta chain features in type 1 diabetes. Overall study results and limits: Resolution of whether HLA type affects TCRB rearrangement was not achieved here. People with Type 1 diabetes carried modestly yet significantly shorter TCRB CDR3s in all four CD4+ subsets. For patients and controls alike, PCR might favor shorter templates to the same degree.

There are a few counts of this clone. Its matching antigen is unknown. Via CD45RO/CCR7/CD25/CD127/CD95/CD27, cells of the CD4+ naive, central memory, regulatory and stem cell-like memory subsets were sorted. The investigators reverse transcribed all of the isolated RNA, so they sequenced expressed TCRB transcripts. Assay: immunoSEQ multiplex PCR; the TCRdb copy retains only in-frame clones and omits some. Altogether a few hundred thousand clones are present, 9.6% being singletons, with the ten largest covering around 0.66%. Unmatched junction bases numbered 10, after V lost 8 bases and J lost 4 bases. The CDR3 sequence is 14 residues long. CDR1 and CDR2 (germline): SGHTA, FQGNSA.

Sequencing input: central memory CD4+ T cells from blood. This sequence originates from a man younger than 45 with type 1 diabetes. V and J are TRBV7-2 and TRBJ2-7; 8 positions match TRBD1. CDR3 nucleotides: TGTGCCAGCTTACCTCGACAGGGGTGGTACGAGCAGTACTTC. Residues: CASLPRQGWYEQYF.